A single sample is the source of the 11 T cell receptor beta chains below, sequenced in a study of beta chain features in type 1 diabetes. Reverse transcribing all isolated RNA meant expressed TCRB transcripts were sequenced. Generated by immunoSEQ multiplex PCR, the TCRdb table keeps only in-frame clones and is missing some. The repertoire has over 300,000 clones, less than 9.5% of them found once; the top ten carry around 0.45%. Sequencing input: central memory CD4+ T cells from blood. The receptors stem from a woman aged 18-30 years in good health.

The chain recombines TRBV27 with TRBJ2-3, with 14 nucleotides matching TRBD2. This CDR3 has 15 residues. The germline gives CDR1 MNHEY, CDR2 SMNVEV (reference sequence). With V trimmed by 4 bases and J by 8 bases, 5 bases remained unmatched. CDR3 sequence (DNA): TGTGCCAGCAGTTCCGGGACTAGCGGGAGTCGTACGCAGTATTTT. It is translated as CASSSGTSGSRTQYF.

The rearrangement links TRBV10-3 to TRBJ1-1; TRBD1 aligns across 7 bases. Per the germline V gene, CDR1 is ENHRY and CDR2 is SYGVKD. After removal of 11 bases from V and 3 bases from J, the junction contained 6 bases not matched to a gene. CDR3 length: 12 amino acids. CDR3 protein: CAAAQGDTEAFF. In DNA form, the CDR3 reads TGTGCCGCCGCCCAGGGGGACACTGAAGCTTTCTTT.

V is TRBV20-1 and J is TRBJ2-2; the D is unclear. The V end was cut by 7 bases, the J end by 7 bases, with 10 bases between. CDR1 and CDR2 from the germline V gene are DFQATT and SNEGSKA (reference sequence). This CDR3 is 11 amino acids long. CDR3 region: CSGRLNGELFF. In DNA form, the CDR3 reads TGCAGTGGAAGGTTGAACGGGGAGCTGTTTTTT.

This clone has at least ten counts. This chain joins TRBV18 and TRBJ1-4; 8 nucleotides line up with TRBD1. The CDR3 consists of 13 residues. The germline V gene encodes CDR1 KGHSH and CDR2 LQKENI. Losses at the gene ends were 3 bases for V and 8 bases for J; bases not matched to a gene: 2. CDR3 nucleotides: TGTGCCAGCTCACCCGGACAGGGAGAAAAACTGTTTTTT. It encodes CASSPGQGEKLFF. Supplemented by reference TRBV18 and TRBJ1-4, the full variable domain reads NAGVMQNPRHLVRRRGQEARLRCSPMKGHSHVYWYRQLPEEGLKFMVYLQKENIIDESGMPKERFSAEFPKEGPSILRIQQVVRGDSAAYFCASSPGQGEKLFFGSGTQLSVL.

The CDR3 sequence is CASSINRGDGYTF. The CDR3 DNA reads as TGTGCCAGTAGTATCAATAGGGGTGATGGCTACACCTTC. This chain joins TRBV19 and TRBJ1-2; TRBD1 might be the D (5 bases). The CDR3 extends over 13 amino acids. Germline V gene lookup returns CDR1 LNHDA and CDR2 SQIVND (reference sequence). V lost 3 bases to trimming and J lost 6 bases, with 11 bases between them.

The chain joins TRBV9 to TRBJ2-1; 7 bases are shared with TRBD2. Looked up from germline, CDR1 is SGDLS and CDR2 is YYNGEE. The CDR3 covers 15 residues. V lost 4 bases to trimming and J lost 2 bases; unmatched junction nucleotides: 6. The CDR3 protein is CASSSRSGTYNEQFF. Here the CDR3 DNA reads TGTGCCAGCAGCTCGCGAAGCGGGACCTACAATGAGCAGTTCTTC. The full variable domain, completed using reference TRBV9 and TRBJ2-1, is DSGVTQTPKHLITATGQRVTLRCSPRSGDLSVYWYQQSLDQGLQFLIQYYNGEERAKGNILERFSAQQFPDLHSELNLSSLELGDSALYFCASSSRSGTYNEQFFGPGTRLTVL.

The genes are TRBV7-2 and TRBJ2-1, with D maybe TRBD2 (5 bases). CDR1 is SGHTA and CDR2 is FQGNSA in the germline V gene. The V and J ends lost 1 base and 5 bases respectively, with 9 bases between them. The CDR3 spans 14 residues. The CDR3 DNA follows: TGTGCCAGCAGCTTAGTGCTAGCAAACAATGAGCAGTTCTTC. Its protein product is CASSLVLANNEQFF.

V and J are TRBV5-6 and TRBJ1-3; D unclear. Trimming left V 4 bases short and J 4 bases short, with 12 bases between. Germline CDR1 is SGHDT and CDR2 is YYEEEE. This CDR3 comprises 14 residues. The CDR3 loop reads CASSHGFAGNTIYF. CDR3 nucleotide sequence: TGTGCCAGCAGCCATGGATTCGCCGGAAACACCATATATTTT.

This clone appeared a few times. The V gene is TRBV15, the J gene TRBJ2-7, with D unclear. Per germline, CDR1 LNHNV and CDR2 YYDKDF (reference sequence). This CDR3 spans 14 amino acids. V was pared by 5 bases and J by 2 bases, with 13 bases between. In nucleotides, the CDR3 is TGTGCCACCAGCGAGAATCCTAGAACCTACGAGCAGTACTTC. This gives the protein CATSENPRTYEQYF.

This chain joins TRBV6-5 and TRBJ1-2; D is unclear. This CDR3 is 13 amino acids long. Trimming shortened V by 7 bases and J by 7 bases, and 16 bases separated the two germline ends. CDR1 and CDR2 (germline): MNHEY, SVGAGI. CDR3 sequence reads: CASNVRRGSGYTF. CDR3 DNA sequence: TGTGCCAGCAACGTACGCAGAGGCAGTGGCTACACCTTC.

This clone was observed many times. The chain couples TRBV28 to TRBJ2-1; 8 positions agree with TRBD1. The CDR3 runs to 15 residues. The V gene end was trimmed by 5 bases and the J gene end by 6 bases; junction bases not matched to a gene: 9. From germline, CDR1 is MDHEN and CDR2 SYDVKM. The CDR3 DNA follows: TGTGCCAGCAGTCCGGACAGGGCGGGGAGCAATGAGCAGTTCTTC. Amino acid sequence: CASSPDRAGSNEQFF.